A single sample is the source of the 8 T cell receptor beta chains below, sequenced in a study of T cell repertoires in cytomegalovirus infection. TCRdb processed the reads anew with MiXCR; each CDR3 protein has one entry. The sample contains under 800,000 distinct CDR3 sequences, less than 25% of which appear only once. The specimen was CD8+ T cells from PBMCs. These receptors came from a human donor in good health (CMV status not recorded). Some clones in this sample may be carry-over from other donors' samples.

The chain joins TRBV29-1 to TRBJ1-2; 10 bases line up with TRBD1. Trimming removed 7 bases from V and 5 bases from J; junction bases left unmatched: 7. The CDR3 sequence is 13 residues long. Germline CDR1 is SQVTM and CDR2 is ANQGSEA. The CDR3 region is CSGKTGGEYGYTF. The DNA for the CDR3 is TGCAGCGGAAAGACAGGGGGCGAATATGGCTACACCTTC.

V is TRBV12-3 or TRBV12-4 and J is TRBJ1-2; 9 bases agree with TRBD1. The CDR3 totals 14 residues. With V trimmed by 7 bases and J by 6 bases, 9 bases remained unmatched. CDR3 sequence reads: CASTPDRGVHGYTF. The CDR3 coding sequence is TGTGCCAGCACCCCGGACAGGGGAGTCCATGGCTACACCTTC.

A few counts support this clonotype. V usage is TRBV12-3 or TRBV12-4 and J usage is TRBJ2-4; 9 bases agree with TRBD1. V trimming: 4 bases; J trimming: 7 bases; junction bases outside the gene matches: 5. CDR3 length: 14 residues. The chain's CDR3 is CASSSDRGRNIQYF. The CDR3, as DNA: TGTGCCAGCAGTTCGGACAGGGGTCGGAACATTCAGTACTTC.

This clonotype has a single count. Being one base from a much bigger clone, this may be a read error. The chain couples TRBV28 to TRBJ2-3; D call uncertain. Germline CDR1 is MDHEN and CDR2 is SYDVKM. The CDR3 has 15 amino acids. CDR3 coding DNA: TGTGCCAACAGTTTACCGACGGGTAGCACAGATACGCAGTATTTT. It yields the protein CANSLPTGSTDTQYF.

This clonotype has at least ten counts. This chain joins TRBV19 and TRBJ2-3; D is tentatively TRBD1 or TRBD2 (5 bases each). Germline assignment: CDR1 LNHDA and CDR2 SQIVND (reference sequence). This CDR3 contains 16 residues. The V end was cut by 4 bases, the J end by 2 bases, with 16 bases between. For the CDR3, the DNA is TGTGCCAGTAGTACTCCGAGGGACCATAACACAGATACGCAGTATTTT. Translating it yields CASSTPRDHNTDTQYF.

This clonotype was found many times. The V call is TRBV7-8, the J call TRBJ2-2; possible D gene TRBD2, 7 bases. CDR1 SGHVS and CDR2 FQNEAQ come from the germline V gene. Trimming cost V 2 bases and J 0 bases, with 10 bases left between them. The length of the CDR3 is 16 residues. The CDR3 nucleotides are TGTGCCAGCAGCTTACGCGGGGGCTCGAACACCGGGGAGCTGTTTTTT. This sequence encodes CASSLRGGSNTGELFF. The full variable domain, in which reference TRBV7-8 and TRBJ2-2 provide the parts outside the CDR3, is GAGVSQSPRYKVAKRGQDVALRCDPISGHVSLFWYQQALGQGPEFLTYFQNEAQLDKSGLPSDRFFAERPEGSVSTLKIQRTQQEDSAVYLCASSLRGGSNTGELFFGEGSRLTVL.

This clonotype was picked up a small number of times. The chain uses TRBV20-1 and TRBJ2-2; D may correspond to TRBD1 or TRBD2 (5 bases each). With 1 base removed from V and 0 bases from J, the gap between germline ends came to 12 bases. The CDR3 is 16 amino acids. Per germline, CDR1 DFQATT and CDR2 SNEGSKA (reference sequence). This CDR3 reads CSARAYWDANTGELFF. The CDR3, as DNA: TGCAGTGCTAGAGCCTATTGGGACGCGAACACCGGGGAGCTGTTTTTT.

J is TRBJ2-7 and V is TRBV19; 15 positions match TRBD2. The length of the CDR3 is 18 residues. V was clipped by 5 bases and J by 3 bases; unmatched bases: 11. Germline V CDR1 and CDR2: LNHDA, SQIVND (reference sequence). The CDR3: CASSSGLAGGPLGYEQYF. CDR3 sequence (DNA): TGTGCCAGTAGTTCCGGACTAGCGGGGGGGCCATTAGGCTACGAGCAGTACTTC.